These 23 T cell receptor beta chains share one sample of origin, sequenced in a study of spatial heterogeneity in lung cancer. Notes on the study in general: Higher tumor mutation counts went along with higher counts of expanded intratumoral alpha and beta TCRs.

The sample's time point: sample taken at primary tumor resection. MiXCR was run by TCRdb on the 5' RACE reads, yielding one entry per CDR3 protein. The data hold 7,000 or so distinct CDR3 sequences, with less than 9% observed a single time. No antigen has been assigned to these receptors. The material sequenced was lung tumor tissue, taken at surgery. Receptor source: a male donor with early-stage non-small cell lung cancer.

V usage is TRBV10-2 and J usage is TRBJ2-7; 7 nucleotides line up with TRBD2. Trimming at V came to 8 bases and at J to 1 base, leaving 8 bases not matched to a gene. Germline CDR1 is WSHSY and CDR2 is SAAADI. The CDR3 is 14 amino acids. The CDR3 DNA reads as TGCGCCAGCTCTGAAGGGGAGGGATCCTACGAGCAGTACTTC. Translated, it gives CASSEGEGSYEQYF.

The chain links TRBV4-1 to TRBJ2-1, with 7 bases fitting TRBD2. Trimming took 4 bases from V and 9 from J; bases not matched to a gene: 9. From germline, CDR1 is MGHRA and CDR2 YSYEKL. CDR3 length equals 14 residues. As DNA, the CDR3 is TGCGCCAGCAGCCTCTGGACTAGTGGTAGTGAGCAGTTCTTC. This gives the protein CASSLWTSGSEQFF.

This clonotype is medium-sized. The gene calls are TRBV6-5 and TRBJ2-3; tentatively, D is TRBD2 (6 bases). V was pared by 2 bases and J by 0 bases, with 15 bases between. CDR3 length equals 17 residues. CDR1 MNHEY and CDR2 SVGAGI come from the germline V gene. The CDR3 DNA reads TGTGCCAGCAGTTACGGGGCTGCGGGGTCTAGCACAGATACGCAGTATTTT. This encodes CASSYGAAGSSTDTQYF.

This sequence joins TRBV14 and TRBJ2-6, with D possibly matching TRBD2 (5 bases). V lost 4 bases and J 2 bases, leaving 12 bases between the germline ends. This CDR3 contains 16 residues. CDR1 is SGHDN, CDR2 FVKESK, per germline. CDR3 protein: CASSPLGSAGANVLTF. CDR3 coding DNA: TGTGCCAGCAGCCCCCTAGGGAGCGCTGGGGCCAACGTCCTGACTTTC.

In its sample, this clonotype ranks as medium-sized (0.01 to 0.1%). This chain connects TRBV20-1 to TRBJ2-5; tentatively, D is TRBD1 (5 bases). V lost 0 bases, J lost 5 bases, and 10 bases lay in between. This CDR3 has 13 amino acids. Germline values: CDR1 DFQATT, CDR2 SNEGSKA (reference sequence). The CDR3 sequence is CSARDLQGETQYF. Written as DNA, the CDR3 is TGCAGTGCTAGAGATCTCCAGGGCGAGACCCAGTACTTC.

Judged by abundance, this clonotype is medium-sized. The V and J genes are TRBV6-2 or TRBV6-3 and TRBJ2-2, with D perhaps being TRBD1 or TRBD2 (6 bases each). Germline V lookup: CDR1 MNHEY, CDR2 SVGEGT. The CDR3 totals 17 residues. Trimming took 8 bases from V and 4 from J, leaving 23 bases between them. The CDR3: CASGERWGAGLTGELFF. The CDR3 DNA follows: TGTGCCAGCGGCGAGCGGTGGGGGGCAGGCCTCACCGGGGAGCTGTTTTTT.

In its sample, this clonotype is medium-sized. This chain connects TRBV7-2 to TRBJ2-6, with TRBD1 identical over 8 bases. CDR3 size: 17 residues. With 2 bases clipped from V and 2 bases from J, the junction kept 5 bases outside the gene matches. Germline CDR1 reads SGHTA; CDR2 reads FQGNSA. The CDR3 spells CASSLSPQGAGANVLTF. Written as DNA, the CDR3 is TGTGCCAGCAGCTTATCCCCACAGGGGGCTGGGGCCAACGTCCTGACTTTC.

This clonotype was counted many times. The rearrangement links TRBV6-2 or TRBV6-3 to TRBJ1-5, with 9 nucleotides matching TRBD1. This CDR3 spans 15 amino acids. Trimming removed 4 bases from V and 4 bases from J; junction bases left unmatched: 5. Looked up from germline, CDR1 is MNHEY and CDR2 is SVGEGT. CDR3 DNA: TGTGCCAGCAGTTCACAGGGGGCTGGAAATCAGCCCCAGCATTTT. It is translated as CASSSQGAGNQPQHF.

By proportion, this clonotype is medium-sized. The rearrangement links TRBV20-1 to TRBJ2-7; 12 bases agree with TRBD2. After removal of 0 bases from V and 2 bases from J, the junction contained 5 bases not matched to a gene. From germline, CDR1 is DFQATT and CDR2 SNEGSKA (reference sequence). The CDR3 is 16 amino acids. CDR3 residues: CSAREFGLAGTYEQYF. As DNA, the CDR3 is TGCAGTGCTAGAGAATTCGGACTAGCGGGGACCTACGAGCAGTACTTC.

This clonotype was observed at least ten times. The rearrangement joins TRBV19 to TRBJ1-3; tentatively, D is TRBD1 (6 bases). V gave up 6 bases and J gave up 0 bases, with 12 bases separating them. CDR1 is LNHDA and CDR2 is SQIVND in the germline V gene (reference sequence). CDR3 size: 15 residues. The CDR3 sequence is CASSQTGNSGNTIYF. The CDR3 bases are TGTGCCAGTAGCCAGACAGGAAACTCTGGAAACACCATATATTTT.

J is TRBJ2-6 and V is TRBV7-3; weak D call: TRBD1 (5 bases). The CDR3 extends over 15 amino acids. Per germline, CDR1 SGHTA and CDR2 FQGTGA. The V end lost 5 bases, the J end lost 2 bases, and 10 bases lay between the germline ends. The CDR3 here is CASSHRTAGANVLTF. In DNA form, the CDR3 reads TGTGCCAGCAGCCACAGGACGGCTGGGGCCAACGTCCTGACTTTC. The full variable domain, rest sourced from reference TRBV7-3 and TRBJ2-6, is GAGVSQTPSNKVTEKGKYVELRCDPISGHTALYWYRQSLGQGPEFLIYFQGTGAADDSGLPNDRFFAVRPEGSVSTLKIQRTERGDSAVYLCASSHRTAGANVLTFGAGSRLTVL.

On this clonotype: A much more abundant neighbour one base away suggests this may be a read error. The chain uses TRBV7-8 and TRBJ2-5; maybe TRBD2 (5 bases). The CDR3 runs 12 residues. Per germline, CDR1 SGHVS and CDR2 FQNEAQ. The CDR3 sequence is CASSLRREIQYF. Here the CDR3 DNA reads TGTGCCAGCAGCTTACGAAGGGAGATCCAGTACTTC.

This clonotype is labeled medium-sized. V gene TRBV5-1 combines with J gene TRBJ1-5; D might be TRBD1 (5 bases). V was shortened by 7 bases and J by 2 bases, with 16 bases between the two germline ends. The CDR3 covers 15 residues. The germline V gene has CDR1 SGHRS and CDR2 YFSETQ. This CDR3 reads CASSAEGSGNQPQHF. The CDR3 nucleotides are TGCGCCAGCTCGGCGGAGGGGTCGGGCAATCAGCCCCAGCATTTT. The complete variable domain, with remaining parts taken from reference TRBV5-1 and TRBJ1-5, reads KAGVTQTPRYLIKTRGQQVTLSCSPISGHRSVSWYQQTPGQGLQFLFEYFSETQRNKGNFPGRFSGRQFSNSRSEMNVSTLELGDSALYLCASSAEGSGNQPQHFGDGTRLSIL.

Judged by abundance, this clonotype is medium-sized (0.01 to 0.1%). The chain recombines TRBV5-1 with TRBJ2-5, with 8 positions matching TRBD1. Looked up from germline, CDR1 is SGHRS and CDR2 is YFSETQ. CDR3 length: 14 residues. V was clipped by 3 bases and J by 4 bases; unmatched bases: 5. This CDR3 is CASSWTGSGETQYF. The CDR3 DNA follows: TGCGCCAGCAGCTGGACAGGGTCGGGAGAGACCCAGTACTTC.

This clonotype is medium-sized. The J gene is TRBJ2-3, the V gene TRBV19, with D perhaps TRBD2 (6 bases). Trimming stripped 0 bases from V and 5 bases from J, with 18 bases between. The CDR3 covers 17 residues. Looked up from germline, CDR1 is LNHDA and CDR2 is SQIVND (reference sequence). Written as DNA, the CDR3 is TGTGCCAGTAGTATAGACGGCGGGACCTGGGACGGAGATACGCAGTATTTT. Amino acids: CASSIDGGTWDGDTQYF.

This clonotype was found many times. The chain combines TRBV27 with TRBJ2-2, with D perhaps matching TRBD2 (6 bases). The CDR3 consists of 15 residues. The germline V and J ends were trimmed by 5 bases and 4 bases, with 14 bases remaining between them. Germline V gene lookup returns CDR1 MNHEY and CDR2 SMNVEV (reference sequence). For the CDR3, the DNA is TGTGCCAGCAGTACCGGGGTAGCGGCCACCGGGGAGCTGTTTTTT. Encoded protein: CASSTGVAATGELFF.

This clonotype was seen a few times. The rearrangement joins TRBV9 to TRBJ1-5; tentative D call: TRBD1 (5 bases). CDR3 size: 15 residues. Germline CDR1 and CDR2: SGDLS and YYNGEE. Trimming shortened V by 0 bases and J by 7 bases, and 14 bases separated the two germline ends. CDR3 residues: CASSVEGRVGQPQHF. The CDR3 bases are TGTGCCAGCAGCGTAGAAGGCAGGGTGGGGCAGCCCCAGCATTTT.

By sample fraction, this clonotype is medium-sized. The chain has TRBV27 and TRBJ2-7, with D perhaps being TRBD1 or TRBD2 (5 bases each). The germline V and J ends were trimmed by 6 bases and 8 bases, with 17 bases remaining between them. Germline values: CDR1 MNHEY, CDR2 SMNVEV (reference sequence). The CDR3 length is 13 residues. CDR3 coding DNA: TGTGCCAGCAGCGATACTAACTCGGGACAGCAGTACTTC. Its translation: CASSDTNSGQQYF.

In its sample, this clonotype ranks as medium-sized. This chain connects TRBV10-2 to TRBJ2-2; a possible D gene is TRBD1 (5 bases). V shed 3 bases and J shed 3 bases, with 5 bases lying between them. The CDR3 loop spans 13 amino acids. Germline V gene sequence: CDR1 WSHSY, CDR2 SAAADI. The CDR3 DNA sequence: TGCGCCAGCAGTGACAGGGACACCGGGGAGCTGTTTTTT. It encodes CASSDRDTGELFF.

A word on this clonotype: This could be a read error, since a much larger clone is one nucleotide away. The J gene is TRBJ1-5, the V gene TRBV5-5; D gene unclear. The CDR3 consists of 15 residues. Germline CDR1 and CDR2: SGHKS and YYEKEE (reference sequence). CDR3 in amino acids: CVSSLVSKANQPQHF. CDR3 DNA sequence: TGTGTCAGCAGCTTGGTCAGTAAGGCCAATCAGCCCCAGCATTTT.

This clonotype was found many times. The J gene is TRBJ2-1, the V gene TRBV24-1; unclear D gene. Trimming shortened V by 3 bases and J by 4 bases, and 9 bases separated the two germline ends. The CDR3 runs 14 residues. CDR1 is KGHDR, CDR2 SFDVKD, per germline. The CDR3 sequence: CATSDPDGYNEQFF. The CDR3 DNA reads as TGTGCCACCAGTGATCCCGACGGATACAATGAGCAGTTCTTC.

The rearrangement joins TRBV6-5 to TRBJ2-5, with 7 bases aligning to TRBD2. The germline V gene encodes CDR1 MNHEY and CDR2 SVGAGI. CDR3 length: 16 residues. V dropped 4 bases and J dropped 2; count of bases not matched to a gene: 10. CDR3 in amino acids: CASSFGTTEGQETQYF. In nucleotides, the CDR3 is TGTGCCAGCAGTTTCGGGACTACGGAGGGGCAAGAGACCCAGTACTTC.

The gene calls are TRBV10-2 and TRBJ2-3, with D unresolved. Trimming left V 0 bases short and J 5 bases short, with 3 bases between. Germline CDR1 and CDR2: WSHSY and SAAADI. There are 12 residues in the CDR3. The DNA of the CDR3 is TGCGCCAGCAGTGAGTCTATAGATACGCAGTATTTT. This encodes CASSESIDTQYF.